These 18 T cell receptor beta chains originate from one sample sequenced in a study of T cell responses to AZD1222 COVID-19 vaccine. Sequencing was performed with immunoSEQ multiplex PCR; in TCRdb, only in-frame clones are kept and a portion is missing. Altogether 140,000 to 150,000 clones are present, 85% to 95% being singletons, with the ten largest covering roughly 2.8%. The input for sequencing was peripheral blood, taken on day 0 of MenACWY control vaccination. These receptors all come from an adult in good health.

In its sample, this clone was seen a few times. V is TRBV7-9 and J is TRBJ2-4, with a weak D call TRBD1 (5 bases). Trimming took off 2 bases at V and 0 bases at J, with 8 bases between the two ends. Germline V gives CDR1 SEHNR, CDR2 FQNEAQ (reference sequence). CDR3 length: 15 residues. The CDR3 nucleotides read TGTGCCAGCAGCTTACCAGGGATAGCCAAAAACATTCAGTACTTC. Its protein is CASSLPGIAKNIQYF.

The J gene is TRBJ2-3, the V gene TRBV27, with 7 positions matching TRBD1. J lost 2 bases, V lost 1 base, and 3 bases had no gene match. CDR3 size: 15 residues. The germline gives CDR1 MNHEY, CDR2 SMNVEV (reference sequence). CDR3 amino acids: CASSLLGQFTDTQYF. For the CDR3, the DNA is TGTGCCAGCAGTTTATTGGGACAGTTCACAGATACGCAGTATTTT.

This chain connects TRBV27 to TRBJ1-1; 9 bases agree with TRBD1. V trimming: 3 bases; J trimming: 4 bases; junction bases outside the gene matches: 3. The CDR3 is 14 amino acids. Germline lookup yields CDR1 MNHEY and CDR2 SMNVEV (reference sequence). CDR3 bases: TGTGCCAGCAGTTTGGGACAGGGAATCACTGAAGCTTTCTTT. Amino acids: CASSLGQGITEAFF.

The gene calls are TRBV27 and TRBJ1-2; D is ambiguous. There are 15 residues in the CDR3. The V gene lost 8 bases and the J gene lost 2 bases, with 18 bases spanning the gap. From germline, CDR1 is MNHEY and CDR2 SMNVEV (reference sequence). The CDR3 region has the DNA TGTGCCAGCGGAGGGTTACAGCGGTTGAACTATGGCTACACCTTC. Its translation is CASGGLQRLNYGYTF.

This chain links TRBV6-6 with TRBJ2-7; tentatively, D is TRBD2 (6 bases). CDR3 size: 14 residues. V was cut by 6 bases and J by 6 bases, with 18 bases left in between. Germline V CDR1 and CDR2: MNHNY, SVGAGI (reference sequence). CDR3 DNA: TGTGCCAGCAGCCGTACTCGGGAGCGAGCCGAGCAGTACTTC. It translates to CASSRTRERAEQYF.

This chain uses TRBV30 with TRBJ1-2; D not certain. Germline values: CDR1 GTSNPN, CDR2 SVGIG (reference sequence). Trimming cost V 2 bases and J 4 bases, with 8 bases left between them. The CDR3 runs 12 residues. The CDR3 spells CAWSTGIYGYTF. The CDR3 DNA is TGTGCCTGGAGTACGGGAATCTATGGCTACACCTTC.

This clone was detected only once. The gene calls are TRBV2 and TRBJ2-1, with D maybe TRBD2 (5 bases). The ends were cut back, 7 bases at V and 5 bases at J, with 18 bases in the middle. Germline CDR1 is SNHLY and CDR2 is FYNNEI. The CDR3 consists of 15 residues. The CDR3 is CASMGDWGTHNEQFF. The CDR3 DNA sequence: TGTGCCAGCATGGGAGATTGGGGTACCCACAATGAGCAGTTCTTC. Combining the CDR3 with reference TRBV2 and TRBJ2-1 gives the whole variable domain EPEVTQTPSHQVTQMGQEVILRCVPISNHLYFYWYRQILGQKVEFLVSFYNNEISEKSEIFDDQFSVERPDGSNFTLKIRSTKLEDSAMYFCASMGDWGTHNEQFFGPGTRLTVL.

CDR3 protein: CASSQDLAGGTYEQYF. Written as DNA, the CDR3 is TGTGCCAGCAGCCAAGATCTGGCGGGGGGGACCTACGAGCAGTACTTC. The genes are TRBV4-2 and TRBJ2-7, with 9 bases lining up with TRBD2. This CDR3 comprises 16 residues. Trimming at V came to 0 bases and at J to 2 bases, leaving 5 bases not matched to a gene. Per germline, CDR1 LGHNA and CDR2 YNFKEQ.

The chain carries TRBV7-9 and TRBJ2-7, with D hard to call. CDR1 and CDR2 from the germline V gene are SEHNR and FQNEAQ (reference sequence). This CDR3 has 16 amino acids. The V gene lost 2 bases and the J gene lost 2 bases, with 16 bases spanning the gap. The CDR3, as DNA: TGTGCCAGCAGCTTATATTCCGGGTTCGCGGCCTACGAGCAGTACTTC. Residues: CASSLYSGFAAYEQYF.

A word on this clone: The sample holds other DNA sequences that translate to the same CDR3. CDR3 region: CASSVGTANTEAFF. CDR3 nucleotide sequence: TGTGCCAGCAGCGTAGGTACGGCGAACACTGAAGCTTTCTTT. This rearrangement joins TRBV9 to TRBJ1-1; D not resolved. Trimming removed 0 bases from V and 1 base from J, with 7 bases in between. Germline V gene data show CDR1 as SGDLS and CDR2 as YYNGEE. The CDR3 has 14 amino acids.

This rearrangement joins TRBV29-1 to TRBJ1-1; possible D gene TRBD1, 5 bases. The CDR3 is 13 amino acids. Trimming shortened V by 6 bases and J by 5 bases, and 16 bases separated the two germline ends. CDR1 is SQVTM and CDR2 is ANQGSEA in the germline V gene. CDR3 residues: CSVRYGTGTEAFF. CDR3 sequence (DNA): TGCAGCGTGAGGTACGGGACCGGGACTGAAGCTTTCTTT.

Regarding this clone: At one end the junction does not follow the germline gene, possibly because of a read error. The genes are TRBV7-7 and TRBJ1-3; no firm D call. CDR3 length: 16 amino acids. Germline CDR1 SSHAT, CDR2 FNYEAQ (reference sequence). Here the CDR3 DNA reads TGTGCTAGCAGCCCCTTAGGTGACGTTCCTGGAAACACCATATATTTT. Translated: CASSPLGDVPGNTIYF.

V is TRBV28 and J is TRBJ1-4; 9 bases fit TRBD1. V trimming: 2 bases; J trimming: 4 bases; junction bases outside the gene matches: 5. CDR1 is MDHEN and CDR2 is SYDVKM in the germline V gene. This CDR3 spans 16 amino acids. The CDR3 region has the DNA TGTGCCAGCAGTTTACACCCGGGACAGGGTAATGAAAAACTGTTTTTT. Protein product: CASSLHPGQGNEKLFF.

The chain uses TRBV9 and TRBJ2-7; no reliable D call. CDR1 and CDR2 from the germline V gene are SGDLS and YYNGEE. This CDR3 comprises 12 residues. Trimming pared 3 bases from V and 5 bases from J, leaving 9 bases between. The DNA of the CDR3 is TGTGCCAGCAGCGGCAAGGGAAACGAGCAGTACTTC. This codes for CASSGKGNEQYF.

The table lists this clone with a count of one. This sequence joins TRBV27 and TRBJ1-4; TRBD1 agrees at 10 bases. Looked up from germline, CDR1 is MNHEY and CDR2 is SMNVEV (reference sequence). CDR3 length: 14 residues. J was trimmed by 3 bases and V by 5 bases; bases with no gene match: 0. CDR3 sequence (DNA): TGTGCCAGCAGTGGGACAGGGGCTAATGAAAAACTGTTTTTT. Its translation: CASSGTGANEKLFF. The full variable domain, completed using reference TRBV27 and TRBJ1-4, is EAQVTQNPRYLITVTGKKLTVTCSQNMNHEYMSWYRQDPGLGLRQIYYSMNVEVTDKGDVPEGYKVSRKEKRNFPLILESPSPNQTSLYFCASSGTGANEKLFFGSGTQLSVL.

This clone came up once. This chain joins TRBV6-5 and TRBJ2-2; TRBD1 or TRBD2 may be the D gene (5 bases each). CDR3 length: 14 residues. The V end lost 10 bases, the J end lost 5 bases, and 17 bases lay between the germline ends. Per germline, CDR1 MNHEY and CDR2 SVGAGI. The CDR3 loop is CATAFRGGTGELFF. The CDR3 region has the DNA TGTGCCACCGCCTTCCGGGGCGGTACCGGGGAGCTGTTTTTT.

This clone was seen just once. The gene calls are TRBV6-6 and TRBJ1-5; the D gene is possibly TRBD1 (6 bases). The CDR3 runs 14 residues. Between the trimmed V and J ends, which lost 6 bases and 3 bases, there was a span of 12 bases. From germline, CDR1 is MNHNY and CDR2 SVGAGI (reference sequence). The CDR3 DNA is TGTGCCAGCAGACAGCAGGGACACAATCAGCCCCAGCATTTT. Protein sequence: CASRQQGHNQPQHF.

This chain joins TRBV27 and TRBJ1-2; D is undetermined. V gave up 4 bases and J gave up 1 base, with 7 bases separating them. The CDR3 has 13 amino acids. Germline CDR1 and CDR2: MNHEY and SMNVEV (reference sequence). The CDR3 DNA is TGTGCCAGCAGTTATGGCGTTAACTATGGCTACACCTTC. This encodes CASSYGVNYGYTF.